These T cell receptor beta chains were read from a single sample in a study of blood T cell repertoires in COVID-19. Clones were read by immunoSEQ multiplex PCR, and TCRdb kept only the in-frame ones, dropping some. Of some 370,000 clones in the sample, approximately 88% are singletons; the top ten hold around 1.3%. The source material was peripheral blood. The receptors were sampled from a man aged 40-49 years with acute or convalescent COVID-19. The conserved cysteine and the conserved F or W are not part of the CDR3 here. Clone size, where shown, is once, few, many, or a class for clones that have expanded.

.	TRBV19	ASKIQGSTEAF
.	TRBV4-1	ASSLSGQGRTEAF
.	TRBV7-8	ASSSSGGGALETQY
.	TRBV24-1	ATSETDPSDRGRNYNSPLH
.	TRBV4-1	ASSQGTGETEAF
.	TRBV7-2	ASSFSRNEKLF
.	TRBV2	ASSGEANYGYT
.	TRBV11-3	AERDRERETQY
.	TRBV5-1	ASSLRYGNTEAF
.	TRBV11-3	ASSPGLAGAYTGELF
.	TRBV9	ASSVAGGLDEQY
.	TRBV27	ASSPGTSFVETQY
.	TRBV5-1	ASSLTGQGRNEQY
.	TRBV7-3	ASSLKGKTGGNSEQF
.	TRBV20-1	SASLPGTAELTQY
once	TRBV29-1	SVWAANYGYT
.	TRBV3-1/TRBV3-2	ASSQAGPHNYGYT
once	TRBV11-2	ASSLGQGPLVGYGYT
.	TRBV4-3	ASTSDRGRNYGYT
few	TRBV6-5	ASSGTEYGYT
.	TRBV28	ASRAAINSPLH
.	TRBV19	ASSIQEGNSPLH
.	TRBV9	ASSPTGQGAITEAF
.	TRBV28	ASSVTLYEQY
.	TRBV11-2	ASSFAGGLGKNIQY
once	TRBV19	ASSASEETQY
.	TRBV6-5	ASSRTENTEAF
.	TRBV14	ASSLPGSGNTIY
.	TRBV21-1	ASSKQRAKRDTIY
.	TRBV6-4	ASSRVNTDTQY
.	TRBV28	ASSRIPGTVYGYT
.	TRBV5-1	ASSLESTRGREQY
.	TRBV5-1	ASSLGEEGNGGYT
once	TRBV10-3	AIRRDATNEKLF
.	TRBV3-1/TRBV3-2	ASSHPGQARSYEQY
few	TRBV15	ATSNYLLAAPSTDTQY
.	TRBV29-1	SVGPGQGGAYEQY
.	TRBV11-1	ASSGDRERYEQY
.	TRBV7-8	ASSLALEQY
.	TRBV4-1	ASSPMTSGRAIEYIQY
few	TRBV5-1	ASSRTGGPYEQY
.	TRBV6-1	ASSEAVLTLAPEQY
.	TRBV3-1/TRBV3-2	ASSQALERDYSPLH
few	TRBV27	ASSLSGGEGTGWNSPLH
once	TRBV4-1	ASSQAPGYGYT
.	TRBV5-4	ASSTPGLAGAADTQY
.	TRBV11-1	ASSTNTGGSYEQY
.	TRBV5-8	ASRAGQGDYETQY
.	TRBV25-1	ASSVGQLEKLF